The clone carrying this T cell receptor beta chain was found a few times. Its cognate antigen is unknown. Germline and genes here are mouse. The DNA ends 4 residues before the CDR3 does, and the rest of the CDR3 is filled in from the germline J gene. Extracted RNA was reverse transcribed, and the resulting cDNA served as sequencing template. Assay: immunoSEQ multiplex PCR; the TCRdb copy retains only in-frame clones and omits some. Observed in the sample are around 110,000 clones, none of them singletons. This specimen comes from a study of CD8+ T cells in alopecia areata. Study-wide context: The approximately 7-11-week-old female C3H/HeJ mice were given skin taken from approximately 6-13-month-old C3H/HeJ graft donors that had spontaneous alopecia.

Whole-study results and caveats: Lesional scalp, notably in alopecia totalis/universalis, had clonality above that of normal scalp. Researchers reported that TCR sharing among patients proved less clear than in mice, possibly HLA-linked.

Germline CDR1 reads SGHSA; CDR2 reads FRNQAP. With V trimmed by 5 bases and J by 4 bases, 7 bases remained unmatched. The CDR3 runs 15 residues. Material for sequencing was lesional skin. The chain uses TRBV16 and TRBJ1-2; 10 nucleotides match TRBD1. This clonotype originated in a C3H/HeJ mouse with alopecia areata. MHC haplotype of the mouse line: H2-k. The sequenced CDR3 bases are TGTGCAAGCAGCCCCCGGGACAGGGGAATCTCC. Its translation is CASSPRDRGIS. The full CDR3 is CASSPRDRGISDYTF.